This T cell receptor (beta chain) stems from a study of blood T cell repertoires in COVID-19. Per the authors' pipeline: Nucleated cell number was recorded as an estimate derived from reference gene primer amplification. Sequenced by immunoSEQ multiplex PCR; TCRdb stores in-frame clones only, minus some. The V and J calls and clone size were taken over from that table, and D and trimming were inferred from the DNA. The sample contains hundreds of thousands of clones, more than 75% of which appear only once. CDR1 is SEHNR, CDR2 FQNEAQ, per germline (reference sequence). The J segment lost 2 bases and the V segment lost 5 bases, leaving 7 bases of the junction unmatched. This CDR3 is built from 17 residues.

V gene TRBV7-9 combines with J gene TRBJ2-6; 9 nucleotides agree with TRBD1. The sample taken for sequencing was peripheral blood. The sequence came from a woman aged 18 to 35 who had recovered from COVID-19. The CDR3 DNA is TGTGCCAGCAGCCCGGGACAGGGAGCAGCTGGGGCCAACGTCCTGACTTTC. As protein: CASSPGQGAAGANVLTF.